The 10 T cell receptor beta chains given below trace back to one sample, sequenced in a study of T cell changes during pregnancy in multiple sclerosis. Clones were read by immunoSEQ multiplex PCR, and TCRdb kept only the in-frame ones, dropping some. The sample yields approximately 58,000 clones, approximately 90% seen once. The sample consisted of peripheral blood, taken in the second trimester of pregnancy. All receptors come from a female donor in good health, enrolled as a control in a pregnancy study.

The chain employs TRBV29-1 and TRBJ1-1; D is uncertain. CDR1 is SQVTM, CDR2 ANQGSEA, per germline. CDR3 length: 10 amino acids. V gave up 6 bases and J gave up 8 bases, with 10 bases separating them. CDR3 DNA: TGCAGCGTGCAGGTGTTAGAAGCTTTCTTT. It codes for CSVQVLEAFF. The full variable domain, with the rest looked up from reference TRBV29-1 and TRBJ1-1, is SAVISQKPSRDICQRGTSLTIQCQVDSQVTMMFWYRQQPGQSLTLIATANQGSEATYESGFVIDKFPISRPNLTFSTLTVSNMSPEDSSIYLCSVQVLEAFFGQGTRLTVV.

This sequence joins TRBV7-3 and TRBJ2-1; 7 nucleotides agree with TRBD1. Germline V gives CDR1 SGHTA, CDR2 FQGTGA. V was clipped by 4 bases and J by 5 bases; unmatched bases: 8. The CDR3 extends over 15 amino acids. The chain's CDR3 is CASSSTGKTNNEQFF. CDR3 coding DNA: TGTGCCAGCAGCTCGACAGGGAAAACGAACAATGAGCAGTTCTTC.

This clone was picked up one time. The chain has TRBV19 and TRBJ2-7; 8 nucleotides line up with TRBD1. The CDR3 is made up of 18 amino acids. J was trimmed by 5 bases and V by 6 bases; bases with no gene match: 21. CDR1 LNHDA and CDR2 SQIVND come from the germline V gene (reference sequence). The CDR3 coding sequence is TGTGCCAGTAGGAAGACAGGGGCGGGACCCAGGAGAGTCAACGAGCAGTACTTC. Translated: CASRKTGAGPRRVNEQYF.

This clone was recorded only once. The gene calls are TRBV29-1 and TRBJ2-7, with unresolved D. The CDR3 consists of 12 residues. Germline values: CDR1 SQVTM, CDR2 ANQGSEA. The ends were cut back, 4 bases at V and 0 bases at J, with 7 bases in the middle. The CDR3: CSVVQSSYEQYF. DNA for the CDR3: TGCAGCGTTGTTCAGTCCTCCTACGAGCAGTACTTC.

The chain is built from TRBV5-8 and TRBJ1-2; D is undetermined. Germline V CDR1 and CDR2: SGHTS, YDEGEE. There are 14 residues in the CDR3. With 3 bases removed from V and 5 bases from J, the gap between germline ends came to 14 bases. CDR3 loop: CASSYGPEEYGYTF. The CDR3 nucleotides are TGTGCCAGCAGCTACGGACCGGAGGAATATGGCTACACCTTC.

The gene calls are TRBV7-2 and TRBJ2-3; TRBD2 agrees at 7 bases. CDR3 length: 17 amino acids. The germline V gene has CDR1 SGHTA and CDR2 FQGNSA. V dropped 1 base and J dropped 4; count of bases not matched to a gene: 11. In DNA form, the CDR3 reads TGTGCCAGCAGCTTAGGAGCTAGCGGTTCGGGGGCAGATACGCAGTATTTT. Amino acids: CASSLGASGSGADTQYF.

This chain uses TRBV5-1 with TRBJ2-1, with 13 nucleotides matching TRBD2. Germline V gives CDR1 SGHRS, CDR2 YFSETQ. The V gene end was trimmed by 2 bases and the J gene end by 6 bases; junction bases not matched to a gene: 2. The CDR3 covers 15 residues. The CDR3 sequence is CASSFGLAGVNEQFF. The CDR3 bases are TGCGCCAGCAGCTTCGGACTAGCGGGAGTCAATGAGCAGTTCTTC.

This chain connects TRBV7-9 to TRBJ1-2; TRBD1 is a possible D gene (5 bases). Germline loops: CDR1 SEHNR, CDR2 FQNEAQ (reference sequence). Deletions cut 3 bases from V and 7 bases from J, with 9 bases between. This CDR3 is built from 12 residues. In DNA, the CDR3 is TGTGCCAGCAGCTTCGACAGAAGTGGCTACACCTTC. It translates to CASSFDRSGYTF.

This clone has just one count. This chain joins TRBV7-3 and TRBJ1-2, with TRBD1 matching over 7 bases. J was trimmed by 8 bases and V by 5 bases; bases with no gene match: 8. The V gene's germline CDR1 is SGHTA and CDR2 FQGTGA. The CDR3 is 13 amino acids. The CDR3 is CASSQQQGLGYTF. Written as DNA, the CDR3 is TGTGCCAGCAGCCAACAACAGGGGCTAGGCTACACCTTC.

The chain employs TRBV7-2 and TRBJ1-2, with D hard to call. V was clipped by 5 bases and J by 2 bases, with 6 bases between them. There are 12 residues in the CDR3. Germline lookup yields CDR1 SGHTA and CDR2 FQGNSA. Here the CDR3 DNA reads TGTGCCAGCAGCCCCACAAACTATGGCTACACCTTC. It translates to CASSPTNYGYTF.